The present TCR beta chain was sequenced within a study of technical replicates of blood from several donors. This table comes from immunoSEQ multiplex PCR, and its TCRdb copy is limited to in-frame clones, with some not included. In the table there are fewer than 100,000 clones, approximately 94% of which are singletons. The sample taken for sequencing was T cells isolated from PBMCs. The TCR originated in a human donor in good health.

The CDR3 reads CATSRDKGRTEAFF. DNA for the CDR3: TGTGCCACCAGCAGAGATAAGGGGCGTACTGAAGCTTTCTTT. The chain couples TRBV15 to TRBJ1-1, with D possibly being TRBD1 (5 bases). This CDR3 is built from 14 residues. Per germline, CDR1 LNHNV and CDR2 YYDKDF (reference sequence). Trimming took off 0 bases at V and 5 bases at J, with 10 bases between the two ends. The full variable domain, in which reference TRBV15 and TRBJ1-1 provide the parts outside the CDR3, is DAMVIQNPRYQVTQFGKPVTLSCSQTLNHNVMYWYQQKSSQAPKLLFHYYDKDFNNEADTPDNFQSRRPNTSFCFLDIRSPGLGDTAMYLCATSRDKGRTEAFFGQGTRLTVV.